This entry concerns a single T cell receptor beta chain. This specimen comes from a study of T-cell reconstitution after alpha-beta-depleted transplantation in children. As it was prepared, the TCRbeta library received unique molecular identifiers. TCRdb fed the PCR reads into MiXCR, producing one record per CDR3 protein. The sample carries 500,000 to 600,000 distinct CDR3 sequences, about 31% recorded once. The CDR3 extends over 17 amino acids. The chain links TRBV21-1 to TRBJ1-5. TRBV21-1 is a known pseudogene. The sample here was PBMCs from the stem cell graft donor, taken from the stem cell graft. The sequence derives from a human donor who donated a stem cell graft to a child with aplastic anemia. DNA of the CDR3: TGTGCCAGCAGCAAAGTAGGACTCCCTTGGGGCAATCAGCCCCAGCATTTT. Protein product: CASSKVGLPWGNQPQHF.